These 7 T cell receptor beta chains were all obtained from the same sample, sequenced in a study of shared clonotypes between healthy human individuals. Libraries were prepared by immunoSEQ multiplex PCR; TCRdb keeps only in-frame clonotypes and omits some of them. The sample carries roughly 2.6 million clones, more than 90% recorded once. Sample: naive CD4+ T cells sorted from blood. The subset here: CD45RA+ positively selected. These receptors were obtained from a man aged 18 to 30 in good health.

This chain uses TRBV5-1 with TRBJ2-2; weak D call: TRBD2 (6 bases). The germline V and J ends were trimmed by 7 bases and 3 bases, with 13 bases remaining between them. The germline CDR1 and CDR2 sequences are SGHRS and YFSETQ. The CDR3 length is 14 residues. The CDR3 is CASGRDLDTGELFF. CDR3 nucleotide sequence: TGCGCCAGCGGCCGGGACTTGGACACCGGGGAGCTGTTTTTT.

Worth noting for this clone: The same CDR3 arises from other DNA sequences in this sample as well. The rearrangement uses TRBV15 and TRBJ1-3, with D maybe TRBD1 (6 bases). Germline loops: CDR1 LNHNV, CDR2 YYDKDF (reference sequence). The CDR3 is made up of 15 amino acids. Trimming left V 0 bases short and J 0 bases short, with 6 bases between. CDR3 DNA: TGTGCCACCAGCAGAGAACAGGGCTCTGGAAACACCATATATTTT. This translates into CATSREQGSGNTIYF.

Notes on this clone: Distinct nucleotide sequences in the sample also encode this CDR3. The gene calls are TRBV7-2 and TRBJ2-5; TRBD1 is a possible D gene (6 bases). The CDR3 sequence is 13 residues long. Trimming took off 5 bases at V and 5 bases at J, with 12 bases between the two ends. The germline V gene encodes CDR1 SGHTA and CDR2 FQGNSA. The DNA for the CDR3 is TGTGCCAGCAGCACAGGACAGCGGGAGACCCAGTACTTC. Translation: CASSTGQRETQYF.

This clone came up once. This chain links TRBV1 with TRBJ2-5. TRBV1 is assigned pseudogene status. The CDR3 runs 13 residues. CDR3 amino acids: CTRPGAVRETQYF. In nucleotides, the CDR3 is TGCACCCGTCCGGGGGCGGTAAGGGAGACCCAGTACTTC.

This chain joins TRBV19 and TRBJ2-3, with D tentatively TRBD1 or TRBD2 (6 bases each). V lost 6 bases to trimming and J lost 4 bases, with 17 bases between them. The CDR3 consists of 15 residues. CDR1 and CDR2 (germline): LNHDA, SQIVND (reference sequence). The CDR3 sequence is CASRTGGGIADTQYF. The CDR3 DNA is TGTGCCAGTAGGACTGGAGGGGGAATAGCAGATACGCAGTATTTT.

Points on this clone: Other nucleotide sequences in the sample specify the same CDR3. This chain joins TRBV7-2 and TRBJ2-7; D is ambiguous. The germline V gene encodes CDR1 SGHTA and CDR2 FQGNSA. V shed 3 bases and J shed 2 bases, with 8 bases lying between them. This CDR3 comprises 13 residues. The chain's CDR3 is CASSLVATYEQYF. As DNA, the CDR3 is TGTGCCAGCAGCTTGGTTGCCACCTACGAGCAGTACTTC.

The rearrangement uses TRBV2 and TRBJ1-1; 7 positions match TRBD1. The germline V gene has CDR1 SNHLY and CDR2 FYNNEI. This CDR3 has 15 residues. The V and J ends lost 6 bases and 4 bases, in that order; junction bases with no gene match: 11. Here the CDR3 reads CASRDPGQGGTEAFF. Here the CDR3 DNA reads TGTGCCAGCAGGGACCCGGGGCAGGGGGGCACTGAAGCTTTCTTT.